This T cell receptor beta chain derives from a study of beta chain features in type 1 diabetes. About the study: Cell yields, gender and age were comparable in patients and healthy donors.

A few counts support this clone. What it recognizes is unknown. Findings of the study overall: Researchers cautioned that cDNA sequencing could over-represent cells with high TCR expression. Patients showed naive, central memory and Treg TCRB repertoires that appeared more similar than those of healthy donors.

Every donor had blood drawn once into heparin, roughly 110 mL on average. Germline V gene lookup returns CDR1 SGHTA and CDR2 FQGTGA. The CDR3 length is 15 residues. Trimming at V came to 4 bases and at J to 2 bases, leaving 5 bases not matched to a gene. Every isolated RNA sample was fully reverse transcribed, so sequencing captured expressed TCRB transcripts. Only in-frame clones appear in the TCRdb table, and some are missing; sequencing was by immunoSEQ multiplex PCR. The data contain 310,000 or so clones, 6.5% to 10% of them seen just once; the ten biggest clones take up less than 0.45%. This TCR was recovered from a woman aged 18-29 years in good health. The chain joins TRBV7-3 to TRBJ2-1; 7 bases map to TRBD2. Sequencing was performed on central memory CD4+ T cells from blood. The CDR3 DNA reads as TGTGCCAGCAGCTCCCAGCGGGGCCCCTACAATGAGCAGTTCTTC. Its translation: CASSSQRGPYNEQFF. The variable domain in full, with the rest retrieved from reference TRBV7-3 and TRBJ2-1, is GAGVSQTPSNKVTEKGKYVELRCDPISGHTALYWYRQSLGQGPEFLIYFQGTGAADDSGLPNDRFFAVRPEGSVSTLKIQRTERGDSAVYLCASSSQRGPYNEQFFGPGTRLTVL.